Sequencing of this T cell receptor (beta chain) was carried out in a study of sequential checkpoint blockade in melanoma. Background on the study: Arm A got nivolumab then ipilimumab; arm B the reverse, 1:1. After both sequences, patients received maintenance nivolumab.

The method was immunoSEQ multiplex PCR; TCRdb's version includes in-frame clones alone and lacks a portion of them. This sample has over 5,000 clones, with 87% found just once. Stated treatment: randomized to nivolumab then ipilimumab (arm A) or the reverse (arm B). None of the patients previously received DNA-damaging chemotherapy. Sorted cells were live CD3+CD8+, lacking CD19 and CD56, from PBMCs. The germline gives CDR1 MRHNA, CDR2 SNTAGT. The V and J ends lost 2 bases and 6 bases, in that order; junction bases with no gene match: 7. The CDR3 has 16 residues. J is TRBJ2-2 and V is TRBV6-4; the match to TRBD2 covers 9 bases. This sequence was found in a human donor with melanoma. Specimen: CD8+ T cells sorted from blood (inferred from file names), collected from a patient given nivolumab and ipilimumab in sequence. CDR3 residues: CASSDVGLAPPGELFF. DNA of the CDR3: TGTGCCAGCAGTGACGTGGGACTAGCACCTCCCGGGGAGCTGTTTTTT.